The T cell receptor beta chain under discussion was sequenced for a study of T cells after yellow fever vaccination. Study observations and caveats: Repertoires sorted by FACS could include abundant clonotypes that are contaminants from the bulk population.

Germline CDR1 is SGHDT and CDR2 is YYEEEE. This CDR3 is 15 amino acids long. Concerning this clonotype: Antigen unknown. Just one base apart from a much larger clone, this may be a read error.

TCRdb reanalysed the 5' RACE reads using MiXCR and keeps one entry per CDR3 protein. The table records roughly 340,000 distinct CDR3 sequences, 3% to 4.5% of them present only once. The sequence was obtained from a man between 18 and 35 years old who received the YFV17D yellow fever vaccine. The specimen comprised PBMCs, sampled 5 days after the yellow fever booster vaccination. This chain joins TRBV5-6 and TRBJ2-3; tentative D call: TRBD1 (5 bases). CDR3 sequence: CASGLLSRAGDTQYF. The CDR3 bases are TGTGCCAGCGGCTTGCTTAGCAGGGCAGGAGATACGCAGTATTTT. The whole variable domain, filled in from reference TRBV5-6 and TRBJ2-3, reads DAGVTQSPTHLIKTRGQQVTLRCSPKSGHDTVSWYQQALGQGPQFIFQYYEEEERQRGNFPDRFSGHQFPNYSSELNVNALLLGDSALYLCASGLLSRAGDTQYFGPGTRLTVL.